The rows below give T cell receptor beta chains drawn from one sample of a study of T cells in Graves' hyperthyroidism and ophthalmopathy. TCRdb redid the calling of the multiplex PCR reads with MiXCR, one entry per CDR3 protein. This sample has 350,000 to 500,000 distinct CDR3 sequences, with roughly 13% found just once. Sample: blood. These receptors were collected from a woman between 18 and 29 years old with Graves' hyperthyroidism. CDR3s include the opening cysteine and the closing phenylalanine or tryptophan. A D gene is named only where the DNA matches it firmly. The size of a clone is reported for some rows only, either as once, few or many, or as a class for expanded clones.

d_call: TRBD1; v_call: TRBV20-1; clone_size: NA; j_call: TRBJ2-7; cdr3_aa: CSARDPGTGLYEQYF; cdr3_nt: TGCAGTGCTAGAGACCCCGGGACAGGGCTCTACGAGCAGTACTTC
d_call: NA; v_call: TRBV18; clone_size: NA; j_call: TRBJ2-5; cdr3_aa: CASSPNEKETQYF; cdr3_nt: TGTGCCAGCTCACCAAACGAAAAAGAGACCCAGTACTTC
d_call: NA; v_call: TRBV19; clone_size: NA; j_call: TRBJ2-3; cdr3_aa: CASNRDSVNTDTQYF; cdr3_nt: TGTGCCAGTAATCGTGATAGCGTGAACACAGATACGCAGTATTTT
d_call: NA; v_call: TRBV12-3/TRBV12-4; clone_size: many; j_call: TRBJ2-5; cdr3_aa: CASSLSGTTQYF; cdr3_nt: TGTGCCAGCAGTTTATCCGGGACGACCCAGTACTTC
d_call: NA; v_call: TRBV5-4; clone_size: few; j_call: TRBJ2-3; cdr3_aa: CASSLGLQGSTDTQYF; cdr3_nt: TGTGCCAGCAGCTTGGGGCTCCAGGGGAGCACAGATACGCAGTATTTT
d_call: TRBD1; v_call: TRBV20-1; clone_size: few; j_call: TRBJ2-1; cdr3_aa: CSARNLDRGYEQFF; cdr3_nt: TGCAGTGCTAGAAATCTTGACAGGGGGTATGAGCAGTTCTTC
d_call: NA; v_call: TRBV7-8; clone_size: NA; j_call: TRBJ2-7; cdr3_aa: CASSRRDFVNEQYF; cdr3_nt: TGTGCCAGCAGCAGACGGGACTTCGTCAATGAGCAGTACTTC
d_call: TRBD1; v_call: TRBV6-1; clone_size: many; j_call: TRBJ2-7; cdr3_aa: CASSPRQGAAYEQYF; cdr3_nt: TGTGCCAGCAGTCCCCGTCAGGGGGCTGCCTACGAGCAGTACTTC
d_call: NA; v_call: TRBV3-1; clone_size: many; j_call: TRBJ1-5; cdr3_aa: CASSYGPSNQPQHF; cdr3_nt: TGTGCCAGCAGCTATGGACCGAGCAATCAGCCCCAGCATTTT
d_call: NA; v_call: TRBV10-1; clone_size: NA; j_call: TRBJ2-1; cdr3_aa: CASSESRTATYNEQFF; cdr3_nt: TGCGCCAGCAGTGAGTCTAGGACCGCGACCTACAATGAGCAGTTCTTC
d_call: NA; v_call: TRBV12-3/TRBV12-4; clone_size: many; j_call: TRBJ1-1; cdr3_aa: CASSTEDRNTEAFF; cdr3_nt: TGTGCCAGCAGTACCGAGGACAGGAACACTGAAGCTTTCTTT
d_call: NA; v_call: TRBV7-3; clone_size: many; j_call: TRBJ2-7; cdr3_aa: CASSLRTEQYF; cdr3_nt: TGTGCCAGCAGCTTAAGGACCGAGCAGTACTTC
d_call: NA; v_call: TRBV5-1; clone_size: many; j_call: TRBJ2-3; cdr3_aa: CASSKGESTDTQYF; cdr3_nt: TGCGCCAGCAGCAAAGGGGAGAGCACAGATACGCAGTATTTT
d_call: TRBD1; v_call: TRBV18; clone_size: many; j_call: TRBJ1-5; cdr3_aa: CASSPGQGGQPQHF; cdr3_nt: TGTGCCAGCTCACCTGGACAGGGAGGCCAGCCCCAGCATTTT
d_call: NA; v_call: TRBV15; clone_size: NA; j_call: TRBJ1-2; cdr3_aa: CATSRDMTEIYGYTF; cdr3_nt: TGTGCCACCAGCAGAGATATGACAGAGATTTATGGCTACACCTTC
d_call: NA; v_call: TRBV5-1; clone_size: many; j_call: TRBJ2-7; cdr3_aa: CASSLVASARGSYEQYF; cdr3_nt: TGCGCCAGCAGCTTGGTGGCGTCAGCGCGCGGATCCTACGAGCAGTACTTC
d_call: NA; v_call: TRBV18; clone_size: few; j_call: TRBJ1-2; cdr3_aa: CASSPDSRYGYTF; cdr3_nt: TGTGCCAGCTCACCTGACAGTAGATATGGCTACACCTTC
d_call: TRBD1; v_call: TRBV5-1; clone_size: few; j_call: TRBJ2-1; cdr3_aa: CASSFDRGPYEQFF; cdr3_nt: TGCGCCAGCAGCTTCGACAGGGGGCCCTACGAGCAGTTCTTC
d_call: NA; v_call: TRBV28; clone_size: many; j_call: TRBJ1-2; cdr3_aa: CASSPPVDYGYTF; cdr3_nt: TGTGCCAGCAGTCCCCCGGTCGACTATGGCTACACCTTC
d_call: TRBD1; v_call: TRBV28; clone_size: many; j_call: TRBJ2-7; cdr3_aa: CASSLLRGPREQYF; cdr3_nt: TGTGCCAGCAGTTTATTAAGGGGGCCTCGCGAGCAGTACTTC
d_call: TRBD2; v_call: TRBV5-4; clone_size: NA; j_call: TRBJ2-3; cdr3_aa: CASSSGGLAGVASSTDTQYF; cdr3_nt: TGTGCCAGCAGCTCAGGAGGACTAGCGGGAGTGGCATCTAGCACAGATACGCAGTATTTT
d_call: NA; v_call: TRBV20-1; clone_size: NA; j_call: TRBJ2-2; cdr3_aa: CSCSDRLYTGELFF; cdr3_nt: TGCAGTTGTAGCGACCGACTTTACACCGGGGAGCTGTTTTTT
d_call: NA; v_call: TRBV20-1; clone_size: NA; j_call: TRBJ2-7; cdr3_aa: CSAKDRLSSYEQYF; cdr3_nt: TGCAGTGCTAAAGACAGGTTGAGCTCCTACGAGCAGTACTTC
d_call: NA; v_call: TRBV28; clone_size: many; j_call: TRBJ2-1; cdr3_aa: CASAETSSWHEQFF; cdr3_nt: TGTGCCTCAGCGGAAACTAGCTCCTGGCATGAGCAGTTCTTC
d_call: NA; v_call: TRBV20-1; clone_size: NA; j_call: TRBJ1-5; cdr3_aa: CSARGPPRGNQPQHF; cdr3_nt: TGCAGTGCAAGGGGACCCCCAAGGGGCAATCAGCCCCAGCATTTT
d_call: TRBD2; v_call: TRBV7-9; clone_size: NA; j_call: TRBJ2-5; cdr3_aa: CASSSNGLAGLETQYF; cdr3_nt: TGTGCCAGCAGCTCCAACGGACTAGCGGGGTTAGAGACCCAGTACTTC
d_call: TRBD2; v_call: TRBV30; clone_size: many; j_call: TRBJ2-1; cdr3_aa: CAWTSGRNQQFF; cdr3_nt: TGTGCCTGGACTAGCGGGAGGAACCAGCAGTTCTTC
d_call: TRBD1; v_call: TRBV28; clone_size: many; j_call: TRBJ2-4; cdr3_aa: CATIGQGGNIQYF; cdr3_nt: TGTGCCACAATAGGACAGGGGGGAAACATTCAGTACTTC
d_call: NA; v_call: TRBV28; clone_size: many; j_call: TRBJ2-1; cdr3_aa: CASSLIGTYNEQFF; cdr3_nt: TGTGCCAGCAGTTTAATTGGGACCTACAATGAGCAGTTCTTC
d_call: NA; v_call: TRBV28; clone_size: many; j_call: TRBJ2-3; cdr3_aa: CASSASGGRIDTQYF; cdr3_nt: TGTGCCAGCAGCGCCTCTGGCGGGCGCATAGATACGCAGTATTTT
d_call: TRBD2; v_call: TRBV20-1; clone_size: few; j_call: TRBJ2-7; cdr3_aa: CSARDLLAGGYYEQYF; cdr3_nt: TGCAGTGCTAGAGACTTACTAGCGGGAGGTTACTACGAGCAGTACTTC
d_call: NA; v_call: TRBV30; clone_size: few; j_call: TRBJ1-4; cdr3_aa: CAWSLPTSNEKLFF; cdr3_nt: TGTGCCTGGAGTTTACCCACTTCTAATGAAAAACTGTTTTTT
d_call: NA; v_call: TRBV29-1; clone_size: many; j_call: TRBJ2-3; cdr3_aa: CSVEGVPTDTQYF; cdr3_nt: TGCAGCGTTGAAGGGGTTCCCACAGATACGCAGTATTTT
d_call: NA; v_call: TRBV6-6; clone_size: many; j_call: TRBJ1-1; cdr3_aa: CASSYSGQSNTEAFF; cdr3_nt: TGTGCCAGCAGTTATAGTGGACAGTCGAACACTGAAGCTTTCTTT
d_call: NA; v_call: TRBV9; clone_size: NA; j_call: TRBJ2-3; cdr3_aa: CASSPSVAEPPLSTDTQYF; cdr3_nt: TGTGCCAGCAGCCCGTCCGTAGCGGAGCCCCCCTTAAGCACAGATACGCAGTATTTT
d_call: NA; v_call: TRBV5-1; clone_size: few; j_call: TRBJ2-2; cdr3_aa: CASIEGVTGELFF; cdr3_nt: TGCGCCAGCATCGAAGGGGTCACCGGGGAGCTGTTTTTT